This T cell receptor (beta chain) was obtained from a study of siplizumab effects on memory and regulatory T cells. General study findings and limits: Apparently key alloresponse contributors, naive T cells also seemed more diverse than memory cells.

A word on this clone: Its matching antigen is unknown.

Germline CDR1 reads MGHDK; CDR2 reads SYGVNS. Losses at the gene ends were 4 bases for V and 1 base for J; bases not matched to a gene: 5. The CDR3 spans 16 residues. Some clones are missing from TCRdb's copy, which holds only in-frame ones; the method was immunoSEQ multiplex PCR. The table has tens of thousands of clones, about 89% seen once. Researchers sequenced unstimulated naive, memory, effector memory and TEMRA subsets in three donor pairs. The sequencing input was naive CD4+ T cells sorted from blood. The TCR comes from a human donor in good health. The rearrangement uses TRBV25-1 and TRBJ2-3, with 10 bases aligning to TRBD1. The DNA of the CDR3 is TGTGCCAGCAGTGGGGTGACAGGGGGCGGCACAGATACGCAGTATTTT. The encoded protein is CASSGVTGGGTDTQYF.